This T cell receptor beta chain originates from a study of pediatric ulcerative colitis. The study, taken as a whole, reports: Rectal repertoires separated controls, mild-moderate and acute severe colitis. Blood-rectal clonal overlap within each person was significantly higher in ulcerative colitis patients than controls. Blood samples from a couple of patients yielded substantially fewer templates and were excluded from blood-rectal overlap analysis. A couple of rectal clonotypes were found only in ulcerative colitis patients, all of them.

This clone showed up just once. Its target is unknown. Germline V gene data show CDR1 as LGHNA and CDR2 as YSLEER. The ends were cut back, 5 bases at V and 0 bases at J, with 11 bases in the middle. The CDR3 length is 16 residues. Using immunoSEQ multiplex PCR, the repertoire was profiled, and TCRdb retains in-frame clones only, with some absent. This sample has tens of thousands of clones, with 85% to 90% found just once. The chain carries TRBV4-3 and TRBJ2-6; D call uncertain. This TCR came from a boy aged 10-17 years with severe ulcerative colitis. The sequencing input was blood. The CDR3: CASSGSALSGANVLTF. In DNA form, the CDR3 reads TGCGCCAGCAGCGGCAGCGCCCTCTCTGGGGCCAACGTCCTGACTTTC.